A single sample gave rise to the 9 T cell receptor beta chains below, sequenced in a study of identical twins. TCRdb analysed the 5' RACE reads with MiXCR anew, one entry per CDR3 protein. Of 690,000 or so distinct CDR3 sequences listed, roughly 6.2% are singletons. Sequencing used naive T cells sorted from blood. The receptor set was obtained from a man aged 18 to 30 in good health.

DNA of the CDR3: TGTGCCAGCAGTTATGGGACTAGGACCCCCTACAATGAGCAGTTCTTC. It is translated as CASSYGTRTPYNEQFF. This chain links TRBV6-5 with TRBJ2-1; 8 positions match TRBD2. The length of the CDR3 is 16 residues. Germline lookup yields CDR1 MNHEY and CDR2 SVGAGI. After removal of 3 bases from V and 2 bases from J, the junction contained 6 bases not matched to a gene.

This clonotype was counted between two and nine times. This chain connects TRBV6-2 or TRBV6-3 to TRBJ2-7; TRBD2 matches at 12 bases. This CDR3 region has 18 residues. Germline values: CDR1 MNHEY, CDR2 SVGEGT. V shed 2 bases, J shed 0 bases, and the junction held 8 bases outside the gene matches. In nucleotides, the CDR3 is TGTGCCAGCAGTTACCCCTACTGGACTAGCGGGAACTCCTACGAGCAGTACTTC. It specifies CASSYPYWTSGNSYEQYF.

This clonotype was seen only a few times. This rearrangement joins TRBV5-1 to TRBJ2-3; TRBD2 is a possible D gene (6 bases). Between the trimmed V and J ends, which lost 4 bases and 0 bases, there was a span of 15 bases. The germline CDR1 and CDR2 sequences are SGHRS and YFSETQ. This CDR3 is built from 16 residues. The CDR3 DNA reads as TGCGCCAGCAGCCCCTCGACTAGTTCGAGCACAGATACGCAGTATTTT. Amino acid sequence: CASSPSTSSSTDTQYF.

This clonotype came up a few times. Written as DNA, the CDR3 is TGTGCCAGCAGCCTGTCTAGCGGGAGCTCGGATACGCAGTATTTT. Its protein is CASSLSSGSSDTQYF. V is TRBV7-9 and J is TRBJ2-3; 10 nucleotides line up with TRBD2. This CDR3 has 15 residues. The germline V gene has CDR1 SEHNR and CDR2 FQNEAQ (reference sequence). The ends lost 5 bases at V and 6 bases at J; junction bases unmatched: 8.

The chain carries TRBV29-1 and TRBJ1-3; 7 bases line up with TRBD1. The CDR3 has 12 amino acids. The V and J ends lost 7 bases and 5 bases, in that order; junction bases with no gene match: 5. The germline gives CDR1 SQVTM, CDR2 ANQGSEA. CDR3 residues: CSAQGFRNTIYF. The CDR3 nucleotides are TGCAGCGCACAGGGGTTTAGAAACACCATATATTTT. The full variable domain, rest sourced from reference TRBV29-1 and TRBJ1-3, is SAVISQKPSRDICQRGTSLTIQCQVDSQVTMMFWYRQQPGQSLTLIATANQGSEATYESGFVIDKFPISRPNLTFSTLTVSNMSPEDSSIYLCSAQGFRNTIYFGEGSWLTVV.

This clonotype was seen at least ten times. V is TRBV12-3 or TRBV12-4 and J is TRBJ2-7; no firm D call. V was shortened by 6 bases and J by 9 bases, with 12 bases between the two germline ends. CDR3 length equals 11 residues. This CDR3 reads CASSPGFVQYV. The CDR3 region has the DNA TGTGCCAGCAGCCCCGGTTTTGTGCAGTACGTC.

This chain joins TRBV7-6 and TRBJ2-1; D uncertain. Trimming left V 2 bases short and J 4 bases short, with 12 bases between. Germline assignment: CDR1 SGHVS and CDR2 FNYEAQ. CDR3 length: 15 amino acids. The CDR3 coding sequence is TGTGCCAGCAGCTTATTATCGCAGAGTTACAATGAGCAGTTCTTC. Translation gives CASSLLSQSYNEQFF.

This clonotype turned up a few times. The chain recombines TRBV7-2 with TRBJ2-1, with D uncertain. Per the germline V gene, CDR1 is SGHTA and CDR2 is FQGNSA. This CDR3 contains 14 residues. V was pared by 2 bases and J by 6 bases, with 11 bases between. The CDR3 loop is CASSLKNLGNEQFF. The CDR3 DNA sequence: TGTGCCAGCAGCTTAAAAAACCTGGGCAATGAGCAGTTCTTC.

This clonotype occurred many times. This rearrangement joins TRBV24-1 to TRBJ2-2; the D gene could be TRBD1 or TRBD2 (5 bases each). CDR1 is KGHDR, CDR2 SFDVKD, per germline. V was trimmed by 4 bases and J by 2 bases, leaving 16 bases between them. The CDR3 spans 17 residues. The CDR3 region is CATSEIGGTANTGELFF. CDR3 nucleotide sequence: TGTGCCACCAGTGAGATAGGTGGGACGGCTAACACCGGGGAGCTGTTTTTT.